This TCR beta chain was identified during a study of OX40 agonist ivuxolimab in advanced cancers. Germline CDR1 and CDR2: SGHNT and YYREEE (reference sequence). J gave up 0 bases and V 0 bases, and 1 base lay outside the gene matches. CDR3 length: 17 amino acids. Clones were sequenced by immunoSEQ multiplex PCR, and TCRdb holds only the in-frame ones, with some missing. Of 75,000 to 95,000 clones in the sample, approximately 86% are singletons; the top ten hold under 3%. Sequenced material: CD4+ or CD8+ T cells sorted from blood, taken in a trial of the OX40 agonist ivuxolimab. The receptor was isolated from an adult with an advanced solid tumor such as melanoma, head and neck, liver or kidney cancer. V and J are TRBV5-4 and TRBJ2-6, with 9 bases aligning to TRBD1. CDR3 loop: CASSLDRGPSGANVLTF. Written as DNA, the CDR3 is TGTGCCAGCAGCTTGGACAGGGGGCCCTCTGGGGCCAACGTCCTGACTTTC.